This T cell receptor (beta chain) was obtained from a study of shared clonotypes between healthy human individuals. Germline loops: CDR1 SGHVS, CDR2 FQNEAQ. Trimming removed 1 base from V and 7 bases from J, with 13 bases in between. CDR3 size: 14 residues. Assay used: immunoSEQ multiplex PCR; TCRdb lists only in-frame clones, some missing. Of over a million clones detected, roughly 96% appear once; the ten largest clones hold approximately 1.1%. Sequenced: naive CD4+ T cells sorted from blood. Documented subset: CD45RA+ positively selected. The clonotype was recovered from a man younger than 40 in good health. This rearrangement joins TRBV7-8 to TRBJ1-1; possible D gene TRBD1, 6 bases. The DNA for the CDR3 is TGTGCCAGCAGCTTAGACACAGGGCTGGGTGAAGCTTTCTTT. It specifies CASSLDTGLGEAFF.